The 25 T cell receptor beta chains given below trace back to one sample, sequenced in a study of blood T cell repertoires in COVID-19. The assay was immunoSEQ multiplex PCR, and TCRdb's table has in-frame clones only and misses some. The sample carries about 250,000 clones, about 83% recorded once. Source material: peripheral blood. These receptors all stem from a human donor in a cohort sampled during active COVID-19.

The chain couples TRBV15 to TRBJ2-5; 11 nucleotides agree with TRBD2. This CDR3 is built from 14 residues. Per germline, CDR1 LNHNV and CDR2 YYDKDF (reference sequence). V lost 5 bases and J lost 2; bases outside the gene matches: 1. The CDR3 DNA reads as TGTGCCACCAGCCGGACTAGCGGGCAAGAGACCCAGTACTTC. Translation gives CATSRTSGQETQYF.

This chain uses TRBV19 with TRBJ1-1; the D gene is possibly TRBD1 (5 bases). This CDR3 is built from 13 residues. V was pared by 8 bases and J by 2 bases, with 12 bases between. The germline gives CDR1 LNHDA, CDR2 SQIVND (reference sequence). The CDR3 spells CASGRGPNTEAFF. CDR3 coding DNA: TGTGCCAGTGGGAGGGGCCCTAACACTGAAGCTTTCTTT. Together with reference TRBV19 and TRBJ1-1, the CDR3 gives the full variable domain: DGGITQSPKYLFRKEGQNVTLSCEQNLNHDAMYWYRQDPGQGLRLIYYSQIVNDFQKGDIAEGYSVSREKKESFPLTVTSAQKNPTAFYLCASGRGPNTEAFFGQGTRLTVV.

This clone came up once. V gene TRBV5-1 combines with J gene TRBJ1-2; TRBD1 matches at 9 bases. The CDR3 loop spans 16 amino acids. CDR1 is SGHRS, CDR2 YFSETQ, per germline. J lost 2 bases, V lost 0 bases, and 5 bases had no gene match. DNA for the CDR3: TGCGCCAGCAGCTTGGGACCGGGACAGGGAAACTATGGCTACACCTTC. Its translation: CASSLGPGQGNYGYTF.

This chain links TRBV3-1 (or the pseudogene TRBV3-2) with TRBJ2-7; perhaps TRBD1 as D (5 bases). CDR1 and CDR2 from the germline V gene are LGHDT and YNNKEL (reference sequence). Trimming cost V 4 bases and J 1 base, with 11 bases left between them. The CDR3 runs 14 residues. In DNA form, the CDR3 reads TGTGCCAGCAGCCGACCAGACAGATCCTACGAGCAGTACTTC. Amino acids: CASSRPDRSYEQYF.

V is TRBV4-1 and J is TRBJ2-1, with 14 positions matching TRBD2. After removal of 4 bases from V and 8 bases from J, the junction contained 10 bases not matched to a gene. The CDR3 covers 17 residues. Germline CDR1 and CDR2: MGHRA and YSYEKL. The CDR3 coding sequence is TGCGCCAGCAGCCCGGGACTAGCGGGGGACCCTGGCGATGAGCAGTTCTTC. Its translation: CASSPGLAGDPGDEQFF.

The rearrangement joins TRBV7-6 to TRBJ2-1, with 10 bases lining up with TRBD2. Germline V gene lookup returns CDR1 SGHVS and CDR2 FNYEAQ. This CDR3 contains 16 residues. With V trimmed by 5 bases and J by 3 bases, 7 bases remained unmatched. CDR3 coding DNA: TGTGCCAGCAGCCCCCGCTGGACTAGCGGCTACAATGAGCAGTTCTTC. Translating it yields CASSPRWTSGYNEQFF.

The chain combines TRBV6-6 with TRBJ1-5, with a weak D call TRBD1 (6 bases). The CDR3 has 14 amino acids. Between the trimmed V and J ends, which lost 7 bases and 5 bases, there was a span of 15 bases. CDR1 and CDR2 from the germline V gene are MNHNY and SVGAGI (reference sequence). DNA of the CDR3: TGTGCCAGCATCCTTTACAGGGACGATCAGCCCCAGCATTTT. Translating it yields CASILYRDDQPQHF.

The chain carries TRBV10-1 and TRBJ2-1; the match to TRBD2 covers 11 bases. The CDR3 totals 15 residues. Germline loops: CDR1 WNHNN, CDR2 SYGVQD (reference sequence). Unmatched junction bases numbered 9, after V lost 6 bases and J lost 8 bases. CDR3 in DNA: TGCGCCAGCAGCCCTAGCGGGGGGTTGTCGGATGAGCAGTTCTTC. This sequence encodes CASSPSGGLSDEQFF.

About this clone: Other DNA sequences of this sample code for an identical CDR3. V is TRBV28 and J is TRBJ1-5, with a weak D call TRBD1 (5 bases). There are 14 residues in the CDR3. Per germline, CDR1 MDHEN and CDR2 SYDVKM. V was cut by 3 bases and J by 3 bases, with 9 bases left in between. The CDR3 region is CASSLGGNNQPQHF. The CDR3 coding sequence is TGTGCCAGCAGTTTGGGGGGAAACAATCAGCCCCAGCATTTT.

This chain connects TRBV11-2 to TRBJ2-7; D gene uncertain. Germline CDR1 reads SGHAT; CDR2 reads FQNNGV. Trimming cost V 3 bases and J 0 bases, with 12 bases left between them. This CDR3 has 15 residues. The CDR3 nucleotides are TGTGCCAGCAGCTTTTCGCAGTTCAGCTCCTACGAGCAGTACTTC. Encoded protein: CASSFSQFSSYEQYF.

The CDR3 here is CASSSTKRGTNEKLFF. The CDR3 nucleotides are TGTGCCAGCAGTTCCACCAAAAGGGGCACTAATGAAAAACTGTTTTTT. The rearrangement joins TRBV6-5 to TRBJ1-4; a possible D gene is TRBD1 (5 bases). The CDR3 extends over 16 amino acids. Germline CDR1 reads MNHEY; CDR2 reads SVGAGI. V dropped 4 bases and J dropped 2 bases, with 14 bases sitting between them.

This clone was detected once. The chain recombines TRBV11-2 with TRBJ2-1, with TRBD2 as a possible D gene (6 bases). The CDR3 contains 15 residues. Trimming left V 2 bases short and J 8 bases short, with 16 bases between. The germline V gene has CDR1 SGHAT and CDR2 FQNNGV. CDR3 DNA: TGTGCCAGCAGCTTAAAGATCAGGGAGGTCGATGAGCAGTTCTTC. This sequence encodes CASSLKIREVDEQFF. Filled out from reference TRBV11-2 and TRBJ2-1, the complete variable domain reads EAGVAQSPRYKIIEKRQSVAFWCNPISGHATLYWYQQILGQGPKLLIQFQNNGVVDDSQLPKDRFSAERLKGVDSTLKIQPAKLEDSAVYLCASSLKIREVDEQFFGPGTRLTVL.

The rearrangement links TRBV4-1 to TRBJ1-6; 8 bases align to TRBD1. The CDR3 has 15 residues. With 0 bases clipped from V and 5 bases from J, the junction kept 0 bases outside the gene matches. Germline CDR1 is MGHRA and CDR2 is YSYEKL. The CDR3 reads CASSQEDRDNSPLHF. Written as DNA, the CDR3 is TGCGCCAGCAGCCAAGAGGACAGGGATAATTCACCCCTCCACTTT.

As concerns this clone: The same CDR3 is also encoded by other DNA sequences in this sample. This chain uses TRBV2 with TRBJ1-5; D uncertain. This CDR3 has 12 amino acids. Germline V gene data show CDR1 as SNHLY and CDR2 as FYNNEI. The V and J ends lost 9 bases and 0 bases respectively, with 6 bases between them. CDR3 sequence (DNA): TGTGCCAGTAGAGATAGCAATCAGCCCCAGCATTTT. This translates into CASRDSNQPQHF.

CDR3 coding DNA: TGTGCCAGCAGCTTACATGGCGAGCAGTTCTTC. This codes for CASSLHGEQFF. The V call is TRBV11-3, the J call TRBJ2-1; D ambiguous. The germline V gene has CDR1 SGHNT and CDR2 YENEEA. The CDR3 is 11 amino acids. V lost 2 bases, J lost 10 bases, and 6 bases lay in between. The variable domain in full, with the rest retrieved from reference TRBV11-3 and TRBJ2-1, is EAGVVQSPRYKIIEKKQPVAFWCNPISGHNTLYWYLQNLGQGPELLIRYENEEAVDDSQLPKDRFSAERLKGVDSTLKIQPAELGDSAVYLCASSLHGEQFFGPGTRLTVL.

The CDR3 DNA is TGTGCCAGTAGTACTTCACTAGCGGGGGGGCAAACCGGGGAGCTGTTTTTT. Residues: CASSTSLAGGQTGELFF. This rearrangement joins TRBV19 to TRBJ2-2; 13 nucleotides align to TRBD2. The CDR3 consists of 17 residues. Trimming removed 4 bases from V and 5 bases from J; junction bases left unmatched: 7. Germline V CDR1 and CDR2: LNHDA, SQIVND (reference sequence).

V and J are TRBV5-1 and TRBJ2-1, with 8 positions matching TRBD2. Trimming removed 0 bases from V and 6 bases from J; junction bases left unmatched: 8. CDR3 size: 16 residues. Germline-derived CDR1 and CDR2 are SGHRS and YFSETQ. This CDR3 reads CASSLGTGGPINEQFF. CDR3 DNA sequence: TGCGCCAGCAGCTTGGGAACGGGAGGGCCGATCAATGAGCAGTTCTTC.

The rearrangement uses TRBV7-6 and TRBJ2-7; 11 nucleotides agree with TRBD2. This CDR3 comprises 17 residues. Germline V gene data show CDR1 as SGHVS and CDR2 as FNYEAQ. V shed 6 bases, J shed 2 bases, and the junction held 12 bases outside the gene matches. The CDR3 loop is CASRPTSGTSGAYEQYF. CDR3 coding DNA: TGTGCCAGCAGGCCGACTAGCGGGACAAGTGGGGCCTACGAGCAGTACTTC.

The chain is built from TRBV27 and TRBJ1-2; D perhaps matches TRBD1 (6 bases). In germline, CDR1 is MNHEY, CDR2 SMNVEV (reference sequence). This CDR3 contains 16 residues. The V and J ends lost 3 bases and 4 bases respectively, with 18 bases between them. As DNA, the CDR3 is TGTGCCAGCAGTTTTCACCATTCGACAGGCCCCTATGGCTACACCTTC. It specifies CASSFHHSTGPYGYTF.

The chain is built from TRBV3-1 (or the pseudogene TRBV3-2) and TRBJ1-2; TRBD1 matches 11 bases. CDR3 length equals 18 residues. The germline CDR1 and CDR2 sequences are LGHDT and YNNKEL (reference sequence). With 0 bases clipped from V and 7 bases from J, the junction kept 13 bases outside the gene matches. Here the CDR3 DNA reads TGTGCCAGCAGCCAAGAAGGGGGACAGGGGGATGTTACGCGTGGCTACACCTTC. Residues: CASSQEGGQGDVTRGYTF.

This chain joins TRBV3-1 (or the pseudogene TRBV3-2) and TRBJ2-5; 7 bases align to TRBD2. The germline gives CDR1 LGHDT, CDR2 YNNKEL (reference sequence). J gave up 5 bases and V 4 bases, and 7 bases lay outside the gene matches. The CDR3 is 14 amino acids. The CDR3 DNA reads TGTGCCAGCAGCCCGACTAGCTTAGGGGAGACCCAGTACTTC. Encoded protein: CASSPTSLGETQYF.

This clone came up once. The germline gene is not matched at one end of the junction; a read error may be the cause. V usage is TRBV3-1 (or the pseudogene TRBV3-2) and J usage is TRBJ2-7, with a tentative D call TRBD2 (7 bases). The CDR3 length is 14 residues. Germline loops: CDR1 LGHDT, CDR2 YNNKEL (reference sequence). The CDR3 DNA is TGTGCCAGCAGCAGTGGGGGGGCGGTAGCCTCCTATTACTTT. Amino acids: CASSSGGAVASYYF.

This rearrangement joins TRBV29-1 to TRBJ1-1, with TRBD1 matching 7 bases. The CDR3 is 13 amino acids. CDR1 SQVTM and CDR2 ANQGSEA come from the germline V gene. After removal of 7 bases from V and 1 base from J, the junction contained 6 bases not matched to a gene. In DNA, the CDR3 is TGCAGCGGGCAGACAGGGACGAACACTGAAGCTTTCTTT. Protein sequence: CSGQTGTNTEAFF.

J is TRBJ2-3 and V is TRBV6-6; the match to TRBD2 covers 7 bases. V gave up 2 bases and J gave up 7 bases; unmatched junction bases: 9. The CDR3 has 15 residues. Germline assignment: CDR1 MNHNY and CDR2 SVGAGI (reference sequence). This CDR3 reads CASSYASGIGNTQYF. As DNA, the CDR3 is TGTGCCAGCAGTTACGCCAGCGGGATTGGAAATACGCAGTATTTT.

V is TRBV6-1 and J is TRBJ2-3, with D possibly matching TRBD1 (5 bases). Trimming left V 2 bases short and J 5 bases short, with 8 bases between. Germline V gene sequence: CDR1 MNHNS, CDR2 SASEGT. The CDR3 is 13 amino acids. The CDR3 region is CASSENRLDTQYF. DNA for the CDR3: TGTGCCAGCAGTGAAAACAGGCTAGATACGCAGTATTTT.